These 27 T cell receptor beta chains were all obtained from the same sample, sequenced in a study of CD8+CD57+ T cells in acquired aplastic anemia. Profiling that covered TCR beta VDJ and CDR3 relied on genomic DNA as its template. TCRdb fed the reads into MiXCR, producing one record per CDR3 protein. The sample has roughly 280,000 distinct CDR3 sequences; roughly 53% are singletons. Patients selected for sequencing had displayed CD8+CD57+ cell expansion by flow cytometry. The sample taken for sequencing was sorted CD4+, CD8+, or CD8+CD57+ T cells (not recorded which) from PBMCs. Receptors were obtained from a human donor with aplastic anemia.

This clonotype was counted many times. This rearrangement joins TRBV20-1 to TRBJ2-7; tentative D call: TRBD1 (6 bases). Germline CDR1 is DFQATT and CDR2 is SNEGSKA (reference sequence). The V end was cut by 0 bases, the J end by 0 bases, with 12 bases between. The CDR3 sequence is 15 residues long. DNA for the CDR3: TGCAGTGCTAGAGAGGGGGACACTCGCTCCTACGAGCAGTACTTC. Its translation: CSAREGDTRSYEQYF.

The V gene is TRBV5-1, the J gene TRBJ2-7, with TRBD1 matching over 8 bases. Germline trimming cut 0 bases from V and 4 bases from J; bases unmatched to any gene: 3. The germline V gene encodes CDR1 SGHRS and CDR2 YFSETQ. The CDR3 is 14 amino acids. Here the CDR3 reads CASSLGTGQYEQYF. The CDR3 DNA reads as TGCGCCAGCAGCTTGGGGACAGGGCAATACGAGCAGTACTTC. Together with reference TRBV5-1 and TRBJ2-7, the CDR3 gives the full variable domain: KAGVTQTPRYLIKTRGQQVTLSCSPISGHRSVSWYQQTPGQGLQFLFEYFSETQRNKGNFPGRFSGRQFSNSRSEMNVSTLELGDSALYLCASSLGTGQYEQYFGPGTRLTVT.

The CDR3 DNA sequence: TGTGCCAGCAGTGGTGGGACAGGTGTGCTGGGAGATACGCAGTATTTT. Protein: CASSGGTGVLGDTQYF. V is TRBV2 and J is TRBJ2-3, with 8 bases matching TRBD1. V shed 4 bases, J shed 5 bases, and the junction held 11 bases outside the gene matches. CDR1 and CDR2 (germline): SNHLY, FYNNEI. CDR3 length equals 16 residues.

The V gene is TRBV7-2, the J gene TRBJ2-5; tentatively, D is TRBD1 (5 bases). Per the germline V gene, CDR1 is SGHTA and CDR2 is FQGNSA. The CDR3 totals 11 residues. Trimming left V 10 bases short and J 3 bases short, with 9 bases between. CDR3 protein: CAIRAEETQYF. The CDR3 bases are TGTGCCATCAGGGCAGAAGAGACCCAGTACTTC. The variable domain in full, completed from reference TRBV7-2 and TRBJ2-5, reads GAGVSQSPSNKVTEKGKDVELRCDPISGHTALYWYRQSLGQGLEFLIYFQGNSAPDKSGLPSDRFSAERTGGSVSTLTIQRTQQEDSAVYLCAIRAEETQYFGPGTRLLVL.

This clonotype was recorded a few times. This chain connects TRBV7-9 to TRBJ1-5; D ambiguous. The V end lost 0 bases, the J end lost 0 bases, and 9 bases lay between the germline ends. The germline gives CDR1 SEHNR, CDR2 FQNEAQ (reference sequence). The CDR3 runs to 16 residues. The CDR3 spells CASSLAPTDSNQPQHF. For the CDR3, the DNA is TGTGCCAGCAGCTTAGCGCCAACTGATAGCAATCAGCCCCAGCATTTT. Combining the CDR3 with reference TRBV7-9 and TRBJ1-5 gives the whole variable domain DTGVSQNPRHKITKRGQNVTFRCDPISEHNRLYWYRQTLGQGPEFLTYFQNEAQLEKSRLLSDRFSAERPKGSFSTLEIQRTEQGDSAMYLCASSLAPTDSNQPQHFGDGTRLSIL.

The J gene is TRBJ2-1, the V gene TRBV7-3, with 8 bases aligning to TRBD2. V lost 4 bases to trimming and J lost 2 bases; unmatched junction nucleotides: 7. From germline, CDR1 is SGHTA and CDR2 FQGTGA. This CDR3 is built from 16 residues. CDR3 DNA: TGTGCCAGCAGCTCAATAGCGGGAACAACCTACAATGAGCAGTTCTTC. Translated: CASSSIAGTTYNEQFF.

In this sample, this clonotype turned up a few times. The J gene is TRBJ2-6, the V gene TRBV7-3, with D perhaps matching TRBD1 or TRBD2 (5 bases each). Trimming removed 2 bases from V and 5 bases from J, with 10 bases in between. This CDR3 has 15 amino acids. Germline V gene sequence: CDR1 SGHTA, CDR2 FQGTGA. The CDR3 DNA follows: TGTGCCAGCAGCTTAGAGAGGGGCAGGGCCAACGTCCTGACTTTC. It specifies CASSLERGRANVLTF.

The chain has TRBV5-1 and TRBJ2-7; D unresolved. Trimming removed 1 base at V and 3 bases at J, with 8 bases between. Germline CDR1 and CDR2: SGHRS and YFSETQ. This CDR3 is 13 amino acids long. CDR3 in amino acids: CASSLNRDYEQYF. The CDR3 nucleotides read TGCGCCAGCAGCTTGAACCGAGACTACGAGCAGTACTTC.

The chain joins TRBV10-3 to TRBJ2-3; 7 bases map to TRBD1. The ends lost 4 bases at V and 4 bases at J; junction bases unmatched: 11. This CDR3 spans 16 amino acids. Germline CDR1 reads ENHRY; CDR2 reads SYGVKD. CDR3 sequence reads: CAISGMIGQGADTQYF. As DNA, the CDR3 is TGTGCCATCAGTGGTATGATTGGGCAGGGGGCAGATACGCAGTATTTT.

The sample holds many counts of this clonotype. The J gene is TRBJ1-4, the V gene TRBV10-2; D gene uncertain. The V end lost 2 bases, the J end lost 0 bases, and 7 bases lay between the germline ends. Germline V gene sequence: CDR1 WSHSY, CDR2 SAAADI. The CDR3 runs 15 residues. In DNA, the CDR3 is TGCGCCAGCAGTGAGACCGCTGCAACTAATGAAAAACTGTTTTTT. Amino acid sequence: CASSETAATNEKLFF.

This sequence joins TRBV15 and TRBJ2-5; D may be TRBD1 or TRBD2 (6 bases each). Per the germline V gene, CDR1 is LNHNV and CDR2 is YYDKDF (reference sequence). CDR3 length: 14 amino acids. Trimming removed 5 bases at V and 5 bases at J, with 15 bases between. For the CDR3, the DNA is TGTGCCACCAGCCCCGATCAGGGGAGGGAGACCCAGTACTTC. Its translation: CATSPDQGRETQYF.

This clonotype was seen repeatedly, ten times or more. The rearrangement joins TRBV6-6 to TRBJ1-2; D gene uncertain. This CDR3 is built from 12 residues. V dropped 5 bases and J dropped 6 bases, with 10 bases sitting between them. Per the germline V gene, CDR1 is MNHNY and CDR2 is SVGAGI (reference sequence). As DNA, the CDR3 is TGTGCCAGCAGTGAGAACGGGGATGGCTACACCTTC. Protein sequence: CASSENGDGYTF.

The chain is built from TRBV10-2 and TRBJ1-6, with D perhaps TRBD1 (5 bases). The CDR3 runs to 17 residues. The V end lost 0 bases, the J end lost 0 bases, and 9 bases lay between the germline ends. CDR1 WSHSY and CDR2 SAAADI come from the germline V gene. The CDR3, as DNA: TGCGCCAGCAGTGAGTCGGACATAGGCTCCTATAATTCACCCCTCCACTTT. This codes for CASSESDIGSYNSPLHF.

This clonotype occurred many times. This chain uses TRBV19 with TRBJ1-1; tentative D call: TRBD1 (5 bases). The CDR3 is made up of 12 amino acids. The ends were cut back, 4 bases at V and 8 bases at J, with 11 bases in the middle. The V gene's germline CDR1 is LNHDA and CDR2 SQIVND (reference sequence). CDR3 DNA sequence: TGTGCCAGTAGTACCAGGGACGGCGAAGCTTTCTTT. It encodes CASSTRDGEAFF.

The CDR3 coding sequence is TGTGCCAGCAGCACCGACGGGGGCCCCCCAGATACGCAGTATTTT. It specifies CASSTDGGPPDTQYF. The rearrangement links TRBV7-8 to TRBJ2-3; TRBD1 or TRBD2 may be the D gene (6 bases each). Germline values: CDR1 SGHVS, CDR2 FQNEAQ. This CDR3 spans 15 amino acids. V was clipped by 5 bases and J by 4 bases, with 16 bases between them.

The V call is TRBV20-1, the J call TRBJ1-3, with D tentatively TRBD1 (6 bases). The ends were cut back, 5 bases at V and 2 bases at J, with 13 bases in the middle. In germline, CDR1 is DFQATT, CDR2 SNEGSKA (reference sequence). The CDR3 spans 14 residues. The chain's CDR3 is CSAPRTGTGNTIYF. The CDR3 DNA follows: TGCAGTGCTCCCCGTACAGGGACTGGAAACACCATATATTTT.

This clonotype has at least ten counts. This CDR3 reads CASSYTRWAGNSPLHF. CDR3 coding DNA: TGTGCCAGCAGTTACACACGTTGGGCTGGTAATTCACCCCTCCACTTT. The genes are TRBV6-5 and TRBJ1-6; D gene uncertain. The ends were cut back, 2 bases at V and 6 bases at J, with 14 bases in the middle. The germline CDR1 and CDR2 sequences are MNHEY and SVGAGI. The CDR3 consists of 16 residues.

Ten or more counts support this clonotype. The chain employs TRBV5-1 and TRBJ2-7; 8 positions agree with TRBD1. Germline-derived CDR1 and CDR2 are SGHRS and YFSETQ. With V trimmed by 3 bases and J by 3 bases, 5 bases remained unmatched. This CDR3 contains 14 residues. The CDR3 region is CASSSLGQVYEQYF. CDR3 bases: TGCGCCAGCAGCTCACTGGGACAGGTCTACGAGCAGTACTTC.

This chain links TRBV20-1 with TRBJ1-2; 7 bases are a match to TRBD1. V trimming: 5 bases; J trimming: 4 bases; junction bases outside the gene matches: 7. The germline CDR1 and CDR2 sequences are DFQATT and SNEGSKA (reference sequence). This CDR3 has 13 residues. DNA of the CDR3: TGCAGTGCTCCCTCTGGACAGGCCTATGGCTACACCTTC. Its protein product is CSAPSGQAYGYTF.

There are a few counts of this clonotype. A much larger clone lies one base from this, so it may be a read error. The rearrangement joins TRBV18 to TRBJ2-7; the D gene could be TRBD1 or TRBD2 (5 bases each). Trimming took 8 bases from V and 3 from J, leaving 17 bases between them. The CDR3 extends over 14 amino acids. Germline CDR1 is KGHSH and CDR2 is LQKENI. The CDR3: CASPHGDEGYEQYF. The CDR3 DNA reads TGTGCCAGCCCCCACGGGGACGAAGGCTACGAGCAGTACTTC. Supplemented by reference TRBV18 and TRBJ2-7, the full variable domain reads NAGVMQNPRHLVRRRGQEARLRCSPMKGHSHVYWYRQLPEEGLKFMVYLQKENIIDESGMPKERFSAEFPKEGPSILRIQQVVRGDSAAYFCASPHGDEGYEQYFGPGTRLTVT.

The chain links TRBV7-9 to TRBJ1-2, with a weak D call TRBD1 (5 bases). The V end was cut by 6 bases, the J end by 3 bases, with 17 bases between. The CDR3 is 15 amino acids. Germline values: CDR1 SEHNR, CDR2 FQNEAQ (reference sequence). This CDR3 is CASSLQSGVDYGYTF. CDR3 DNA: TGTGCCAGCAGTTTACAGTCGGGGGTCGACTATGGCTACACCTTC.

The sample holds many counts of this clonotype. CDR3 protein: CASSLGTGTYEQYF. CDR3 nucleotide sequence: TGTGCCAGCAGCTTGGGGACAGGGACTTACGAGCAGTACTTC. V gene TRBV7-2 combines with J gene TRBJ2-7; 9 nucleotides line up with TRBD1. The CDR3 consists of 14 residues. The germline gives CDR1 SGHTA, CDR2 FQGNSA. Trimming took 3 bases from V and 4 from J; bases not matched to a gene: 4.

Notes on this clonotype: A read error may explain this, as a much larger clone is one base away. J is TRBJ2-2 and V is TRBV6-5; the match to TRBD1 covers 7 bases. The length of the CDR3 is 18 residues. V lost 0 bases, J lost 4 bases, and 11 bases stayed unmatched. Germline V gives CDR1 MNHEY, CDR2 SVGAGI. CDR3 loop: CASSYSHFRAGGTGELFF. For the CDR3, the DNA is TGTGCCAGCAGTTACTCCCACTTCAGGGCAGGGGGCACCGGGGAGCTGTTTTTT.

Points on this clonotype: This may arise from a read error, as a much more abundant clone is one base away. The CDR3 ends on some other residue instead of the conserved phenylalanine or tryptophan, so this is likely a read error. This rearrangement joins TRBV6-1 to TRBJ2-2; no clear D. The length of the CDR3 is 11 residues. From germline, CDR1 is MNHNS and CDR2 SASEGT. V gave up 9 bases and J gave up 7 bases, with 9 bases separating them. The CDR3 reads CARGKVGELFL. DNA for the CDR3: TGTGCCAGGGGAAAGGTCGGGGAGCTGTTTCTT.

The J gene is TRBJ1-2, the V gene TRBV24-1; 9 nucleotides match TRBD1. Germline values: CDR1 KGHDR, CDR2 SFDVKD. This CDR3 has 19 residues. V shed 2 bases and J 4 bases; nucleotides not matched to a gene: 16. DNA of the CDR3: TGTGCCACCAGTGATTCACGCCTAAGCCGGGACAGGGTTATCTATGGCTACACCTTC. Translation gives CATSDSRLSRDRVIYGYTF.

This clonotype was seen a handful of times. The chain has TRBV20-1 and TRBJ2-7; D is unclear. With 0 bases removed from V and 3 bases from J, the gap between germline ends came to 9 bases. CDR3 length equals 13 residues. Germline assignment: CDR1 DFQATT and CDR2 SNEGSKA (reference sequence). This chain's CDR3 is CSARDTRNYEQYF. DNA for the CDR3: TGCAGTGCTAGAGATACCAGGAACTACGAGCAGTACTTC.

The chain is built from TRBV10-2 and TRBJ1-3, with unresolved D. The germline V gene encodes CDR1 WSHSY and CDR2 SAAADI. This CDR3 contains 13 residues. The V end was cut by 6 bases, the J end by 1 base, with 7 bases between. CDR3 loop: CASSVTSGNTIYF. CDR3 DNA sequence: TGCGCCAGCAGCGTGACATCTGGAAACACCATATATTTT.